This T cell receptor beta chain emerged from a study of blood T cell repertoires in COVID-19. Study at large: Donors in the United States, Italy and Spain gave samples during acute or convalescent COVID-19. The analysed material was cDNA or gDNA that came from T cells, B-cell-depleted T cells, or PBMCs.

In the original processing: Nucleated cell counts were estimated from reference gene primer amplification. Generated by immunoSEQ multiplex PCR, the TCRdb table keeps only in-frame clones and is missing some. D and trimming were read from the DNA, whereas the V and J calls and clone size are those reported in that table. The top ten clones hold 6.5% to 7.5% of a sample with more than 65,000 clones, about 83% of them seen once. CDR3 size: 18 residues. Germline CDR1 and CDR2: SGHNT and YENEEA. Losses at the gene ends were 0 bases for V and 8 bases for J; bases not matched to a gene: 13. Material: peripheral blood. The origin of this receptor is a man aged 25 to 40 with COVID-19, enrolled during active disease. V and J are TRBV11-3 and TRBJ2-1; TRBD2 agrees at 10 bases. The CDR3 DNA reads TGTGCCAGCAGCTTAGACAATCGAGCGGGAGGGCCTTTGCATGAGCAGTTCTTC. It codes for CASSLDNRAGGPLHEQFF.